This T cell receptor beta chain was sequenced during a study of blood T cell repertoires in COVID-19. Sequenced by immunoSEQ multiplex PCR; TCRdb stores in-frame clones only, minus some. The data show 200,000 to 250,000 clones, with around 80% seen just once and approximately 1.8% held by the top ten. The CDR3 is made up of 13 amino acids. Trimming at V came to 8 bases and at J to 6 bases, leaving 9 bases not matched to a gene. Germline loops: CDR1 ENHRY, CDR2 SYGVKD. What was sequenced was PBMCs or T cells enriched from blood (not recorded which). The rearrangement joins TRBV10-3 to TRBJ2-7; 8 bases match TRBD1. The TCR originated in a man in his sixties who had recovered from COVID-19. The CDR3 here is CAILTDRGREQYF. DNA of the CDR3: TGTGCCATCCTCACTGACAGGGGACGCGAGCAGTACTTC.